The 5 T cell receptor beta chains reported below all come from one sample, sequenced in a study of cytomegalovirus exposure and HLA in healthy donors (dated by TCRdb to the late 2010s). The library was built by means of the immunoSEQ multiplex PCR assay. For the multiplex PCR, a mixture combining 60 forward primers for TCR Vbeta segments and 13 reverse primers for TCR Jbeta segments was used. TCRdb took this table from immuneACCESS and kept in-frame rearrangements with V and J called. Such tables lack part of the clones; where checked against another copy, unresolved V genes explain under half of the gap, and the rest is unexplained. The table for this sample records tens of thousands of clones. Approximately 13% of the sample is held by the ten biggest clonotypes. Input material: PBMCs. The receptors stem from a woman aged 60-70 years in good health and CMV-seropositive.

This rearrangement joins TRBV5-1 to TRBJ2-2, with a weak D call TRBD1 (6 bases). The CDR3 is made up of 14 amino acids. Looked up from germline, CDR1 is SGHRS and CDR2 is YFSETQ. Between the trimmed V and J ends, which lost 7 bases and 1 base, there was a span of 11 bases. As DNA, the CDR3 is TGCGCCAGCTGGGGGACACAGAACACCGGGGAGCTGTTTTTT. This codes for CASWGTQNTGELFF.

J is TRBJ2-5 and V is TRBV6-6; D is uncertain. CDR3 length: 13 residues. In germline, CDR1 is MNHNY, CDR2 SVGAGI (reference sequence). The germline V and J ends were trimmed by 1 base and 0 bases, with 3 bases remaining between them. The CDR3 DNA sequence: TGTGCCAGCAGTTACTACTACCAAGAGACCCAGTACTTC. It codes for CASSYYYQETQYF.

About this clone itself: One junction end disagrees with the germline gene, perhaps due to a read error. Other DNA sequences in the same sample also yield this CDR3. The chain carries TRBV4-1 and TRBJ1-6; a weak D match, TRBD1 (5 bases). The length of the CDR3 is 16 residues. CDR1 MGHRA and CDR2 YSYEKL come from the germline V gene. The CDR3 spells CASSQSLQGHNSPLHF. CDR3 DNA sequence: TGCGCCAGCAGCCAAAGCTTGCAGGGTCATAATTCACCCCTACACTTT.

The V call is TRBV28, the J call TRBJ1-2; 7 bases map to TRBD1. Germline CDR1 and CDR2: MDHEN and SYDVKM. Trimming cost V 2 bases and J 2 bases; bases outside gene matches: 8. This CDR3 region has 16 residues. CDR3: CASSLQRIQGNYGYTF. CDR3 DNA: TGTGCCAGCAGTTTACAGAGAATACAGGGGAACTATGGCTACACCTTC.

CDR3 sequence reads: CASSLTDRGRETQYF. CDR3 sequence (DNA): TGTGCCAGCAGCTTGACGGATAGGGGGAGAGAGACCCAGTACTTC. The chain carries TRBV5-6 and TRBJ2-5, with D perhaps TRBD1 (6 bases). CDR3 size: 15 residues. V was pared by 1 base and J by 4 bases, with 14 bases between. Germline CDR1 is SGHDT and CDR2 is YYEEEE. Full variable domain (outside the CDR3, taken from reference TRBV5-6 and TRBJ2-5): DAGVTQSPTHLIKTRGQQVTLRCSPKSGHDTVSWYQQALGQGPQFIFQYYEEEERQRGNFPDRFSGHQFPNYSSELNVNALLLGDSALYLCASSLTDRGRETQYFGPGTRLLVL.